This T cell receptor beta chain originates from a study of blood T cell repertoires in COVID-19. The count of this clone is one. V shed 1 base and J 4 bases; nucleotides not matched to a gene: 2. CDR1 is SGHDT and CDR2 is YYEEEE in the germline V gene. There are 14 residues in the CDR3. The assay was immunoSEQ multiplex PCR, and TCRdb's table has in-frame clones only and misses some. Counted here are 140,000 to 150,000 clones, around 72% occurring once; the ten biggest clones make up 1.9%. The sample taken for sequencing was peripheral blood. This receptor was obtained from an older woman with acute or convalescent COVID-19. The rearrangement uses TRBV5-6 and TRBJ2-1; 7 bases are a match to TRBD1. The CDR3 region has the DNA TGTGCCAGCAGCTTGCCGGGACAGTACAATGAGCAGTTCTTC. This translates into CASSLPGQYNEQFF.